This passage covers 3 T cell receptor beta chains from one sample sequenced in a study of T cells in women clearing cervical HPV infection. Assay used: immunoSEQ multiplex PCR; TCRdb lists only in-frame clones, some missing. This sample contains roughly 40,000 clones. The specimen was blood buffy coat. Source of these receptors: a woman aged 18 to 75 with a cervical HPV16 infection that either progressed to CIN3+ or cleared (not recorded which).

About this clone: The sequence runs out 3 residues before the end of the CDR3; the remainder is reconstructed from the germline J gene. The rearrangement joins TRBV19 to TRBJ2-1; no firm D call. CDR3 length: 14 residues. Germline CDR1 is LNHDA and CDR2 is SQIVND (reference sequence). V was shortened by 5 bases and J by 0 bases, with 8 bases between the two germline ends. CDR3 DNA, as far as it was read: TGTGCCAGTAGTCCCTCCCTCTCCTACAATGAG. This codes for CASSPSLSYNE. The entire CDR3 is CASSPSLSYNEQFF.

With regard to this clone: Read coverage stops 3 residues before the CDR3 terminus; the germline J gene supplies the remainder. J is TRBJ2-7 and V is TRBV30, with D tentatively TRBD1 (5 bases). The V gene's germline CDR1 is GTSNPN and CDR2 SVGIG (reference sequence). Trimming took 0 bases from V and 1 from J, leaving 13 bases between them. The CDR3 length is 15 residues. The CDR3 region is CAWSVPSTASYEQYF. The covered CDR3 bases are TGTGCCTGGAGTGTACCTTCGACAGCGTCCTACGAG.

The chain's CDR3 is CASSWGTASGELFF. CDR3 bases read: TGTGCCAGCAGCTGGGGGACAGCTTCCGGGGAG. The V gene is TRBV5-6, the J gene TRBJ2-2; 7 bases line up with TRBD1. From the germline J gene comes the end of the CDR3, since the read stops 3 residues before it. The germline CDR1 and CDR2 sequences are SGHDT and YYEEEE. The V and J ends lost 3 bases and 6 bases, in that order; junction bases with no gene match: 5. This CDR3 contains 14 residues.